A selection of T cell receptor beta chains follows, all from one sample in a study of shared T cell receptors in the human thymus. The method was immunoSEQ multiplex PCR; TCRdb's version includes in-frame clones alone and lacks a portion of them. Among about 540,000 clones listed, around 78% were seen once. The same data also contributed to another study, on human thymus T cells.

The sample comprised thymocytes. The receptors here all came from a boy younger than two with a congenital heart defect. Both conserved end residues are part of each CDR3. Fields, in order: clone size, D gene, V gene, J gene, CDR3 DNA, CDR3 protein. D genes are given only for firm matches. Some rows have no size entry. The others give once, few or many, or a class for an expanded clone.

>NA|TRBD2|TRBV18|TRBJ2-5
TGTGCCAGCTCACCACCGTCCGGGCTAGCGGGACAGCAAGAGACCCAGTACTTC
CASSPPSGLAGQQETQYF
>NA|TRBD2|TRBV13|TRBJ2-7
TGTGCCAGCAGCCACGCAGCGGGAGCCTACGAGCAGTACTTC
CASSHAAGAYEQYF
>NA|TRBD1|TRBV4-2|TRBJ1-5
TGTGCCAGCAGCCAAGGACAGGGTAGCAATCAGCCCCAGCATTTT
CASSQGQGSNQPQHF
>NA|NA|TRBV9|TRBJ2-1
TGTGCCAGCAGCTCCCGGGACTTCCCCAATGAGCAGTTCTTC
CASSSRDFPNEQFF
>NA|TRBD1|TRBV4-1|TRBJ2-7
TGCGCCAGCAGCCAATACGCGGGACAGGGTTTAATCTACGAGCAGTACTTC
CASSQYAGQGLIYEQYF
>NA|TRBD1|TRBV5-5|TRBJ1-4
TGTGCCAGCACCCTCCGGGACAGCACTAATGAAAAACTGTTTTTT
CASTLRDSTNEKLFF
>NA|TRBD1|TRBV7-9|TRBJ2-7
TGTGCCAGCAGCTTAGTAGAGGGGACAGGGACCACCTACGAGCAGTACTTC
CASSLVEGTGTTYEQYF
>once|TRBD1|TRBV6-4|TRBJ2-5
TGTGCCAGCAGCAGGGGGCGCGGGGAGACCCAGTACTTC
CASSRGRGETQYF
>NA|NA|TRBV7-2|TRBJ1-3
TGTGCCAGCAGAATCAGGGGCCACTCTGGAAACACCATATATTTT
CASRIRGHSGNTIYF
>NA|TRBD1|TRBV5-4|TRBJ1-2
TGTGCCAGCATCCCGGACAGGGGGCATGATGGCTACACCTTC
CASIPDRGHDGYTF
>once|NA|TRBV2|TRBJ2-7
TGTGCCAGCAGTGGTCCCACAGGGAAAGCCTACGAGCAGTACTTC
CASSGPTGKAYEQYF
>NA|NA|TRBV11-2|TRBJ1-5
TGTGCCAGCAGCTTAGAAGGCAGGGCTAATAGCAATCAGCCCCAGCATTTT
CASSLEGRANSNQPQHF
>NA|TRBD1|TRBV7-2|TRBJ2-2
TGTGCCAGCAGCTTAGAAGGGACAGGAGCATCGAACACCGGGGAGCTGTTTTTT
CASSLEGTGASNTGELFF
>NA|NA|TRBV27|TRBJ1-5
TGTGCCAGCAGTTTAAAGCAGGGGCCCCCATATAGCAATCAGCCCCAGCATTTT
CASSLKQGPPYSNQPQHF
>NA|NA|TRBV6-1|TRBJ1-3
TGTGCCAGCAGTGATGGCCAGGGTGGAAACACCATATATTTT
CASSDGQGGNTIYF
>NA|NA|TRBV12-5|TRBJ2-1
TGTGCTAGTGGTTTTGACTTCAATGAGCAGTTCTTC
CASGFDFNEQFF
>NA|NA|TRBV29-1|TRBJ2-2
TGCAGCGTTTTTGGTCCAGGGACTAACACCGGGGAGCTGTTTTTT
CSVFGPGTNTGELFF
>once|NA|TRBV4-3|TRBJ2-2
TGCGCCAGCAGCCAAGATATCGGAGGCACCGGGGAGCTGTTTTTT
CASSQDIGGTGELFF
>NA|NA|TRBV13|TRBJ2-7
TGTGCCAGCAGCTTACTTGCTCCGCCCTCGCGGGAGCAGTACTTC
CASSLLAPPSREQYF
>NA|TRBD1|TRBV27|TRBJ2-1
TGTGCCAGCAGCATAACAGGGGCGCCCCCCTACAATGAGCAGTTCTTC
CASSITGAPPYNEQFF
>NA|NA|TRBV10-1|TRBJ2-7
TGCGCCAGCAGACGGGACTTTGGCTCCGAGCAGTACTTC
CASRRDFGSEQYF
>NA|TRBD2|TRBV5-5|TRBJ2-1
TGTGCCAGCGCCCGAGCGGGGGAAAGCAATGAGCAGTTCTTC
CASARAGESNEQFF
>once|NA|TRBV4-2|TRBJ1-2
TGTGCCAGCAGCCAACCCGGGACTGCCAGGAGTCTCTATGGCTACACCTTC
CASSQPGTARSLYGYTF
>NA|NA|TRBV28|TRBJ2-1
TGTGCCAGCAGTCCCGGGAACTCCTACAATGAGCAGTTCTTC
CASSPGNSYNEQFF
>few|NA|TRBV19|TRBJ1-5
TGTGCCACCAGAGGGAGGGGTAGAAAGCCCCAGCATTTT
CATRGRGRKPQHF
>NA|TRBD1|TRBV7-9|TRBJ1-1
TGTGCCAGCAGCTTATCTCTACAGGGGGCGGAAACTGAAGCTTTCTTT
CASSLSLQGAETEAFF
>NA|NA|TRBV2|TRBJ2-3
TGTGCCAGCAGACTGGAGCGGGATACGCAGTATTTT
CASRLERDTQYF
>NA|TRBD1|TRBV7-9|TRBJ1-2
TGTGCCAGCAGCGTGGACAGGGTCGGGGGCTACACCTTC
CASSVDRVGGYTF
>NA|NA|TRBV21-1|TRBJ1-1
TGTGCCAGCAGCAAAGCGCTTTGGGAGGGGTCGGCCACTGAAGCTTTCTTT
CASSKALWEGSATEAFF
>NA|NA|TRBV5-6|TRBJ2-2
TGTGCCAGCAGCTCCGAAGGGGGAGGGCTCGAGGGGGAGCTGTTTTTT
CASSSEGGGLEGELFF
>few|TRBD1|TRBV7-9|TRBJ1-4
TGTGCCAGCAGCCTAATGCAGGCGACCGACAGGGCGGATCCGGCCCTTCATTTT
CASSLMQATDRADPALHF
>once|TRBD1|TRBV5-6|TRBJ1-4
TGTGCCAGCAGCTTTGGCGGCGCCATTCAGGACAGGGGTAATGAAAAACTGTTTTTT
CASSFGGAIQDRGNEKLFF